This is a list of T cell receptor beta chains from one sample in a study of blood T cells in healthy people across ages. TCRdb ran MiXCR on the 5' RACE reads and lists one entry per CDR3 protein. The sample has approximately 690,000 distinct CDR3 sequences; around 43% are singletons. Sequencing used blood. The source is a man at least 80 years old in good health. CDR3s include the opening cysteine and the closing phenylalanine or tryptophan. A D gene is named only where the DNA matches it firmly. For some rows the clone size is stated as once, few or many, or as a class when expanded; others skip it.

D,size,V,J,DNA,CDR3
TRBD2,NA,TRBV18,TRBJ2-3,TGTGCCAGCTCACAGACTAGCGGGAGGTCCACAGATACGCAGTATTTT,CASSQTSGRSTDTQYF
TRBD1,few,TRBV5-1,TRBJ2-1,TGCGCCAGCACCAGGACAGGGGGGAATGAGCAGTTCTTC,CASTRTGGNEQFF
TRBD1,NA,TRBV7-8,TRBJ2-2,TGTGCCAGCAGCAAACCGACAGGGAATAGGGGGGAGCTGTTTTTT,CASSKPTGNRGELFF
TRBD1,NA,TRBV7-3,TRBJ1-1,TGTGCCAGTGGGGGACAGCCGAACACTGAAGCTTTCTTT,CASGGQPNTEAFF
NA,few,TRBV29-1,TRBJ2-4,TGCAGCGTTGAAGGGGCCGGCAAAAACATTCAGTACTTC,CSVEGAGKNIQYF
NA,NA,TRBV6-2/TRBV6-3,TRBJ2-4,TGTGCCAGCAGCCCCCATGGCCTCCGAAGGTCCTACAATGATGAGCAGTACTTC,CASSPHGLRRSYNDEQYF
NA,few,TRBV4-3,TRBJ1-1,TGCGCCAGCAGCCTGGGGGATCAAACTTTCTTT,CASSLGDQTFF
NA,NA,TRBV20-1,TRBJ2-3,TGCAGTGCTAGACAGGGGATGAGCGGGAGCACAGATACGCAGTATTTT,CSARQGMSGSTDTQYF
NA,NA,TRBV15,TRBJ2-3,TGTGCCACCAGCAGAGATGGGGGTCCTACAGATACGCAGTATTTT,CATSRDGGPTDTQYF
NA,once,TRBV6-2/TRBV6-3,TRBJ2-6,TGTGCCAGCAGTCCACGACAGCCCTCTGGGGCCAACGTCCTGACTTTC,CASSPRQPSGANVLTF
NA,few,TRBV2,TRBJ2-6,TGTGCCAGCACTGATGGACGGTTTGCAAACTCTGGGGCCAACGTCCTGACTTTC,CASTDGRFANSGANVLTF
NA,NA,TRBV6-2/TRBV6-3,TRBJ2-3,TGTGCCACCTCCGACCCCGTAGATACGCAGTATTTT,CATSDPVDTQYF
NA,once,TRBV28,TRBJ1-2,TGTGCCAGCAGTACGGACAGTTTTGGCTATGGCTACACCTTC,CASSTDSFGYGYTF
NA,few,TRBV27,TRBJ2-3,TGTGCCAGCAGTTTATCTCTCGGGACGCAGTATTTT,CASSLSLGTQYF
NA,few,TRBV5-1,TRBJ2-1,TGCGCCAGCAGCTTGATGGGGGAGCTCAATGAGCAGTTCTTC,CASSLMGELNEQFF
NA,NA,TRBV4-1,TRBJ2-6,TGCGCCAGCAGCCGAGGGAAGGCAAATTCTGGGGCCAACGTCCTGACTTTC,CASSRGKANSGANVLTF
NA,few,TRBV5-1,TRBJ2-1,TGCGCCAGCAGCTTGATCCGGGGGTCCCTCAATGAGCAGTTCTTC,CASSLIRGSLNEQFF
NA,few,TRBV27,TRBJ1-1,TGTGCCAGCAAGATCCGGGAGGGCACTGAAGCTTTCTTT,CASKIREGTEAFF
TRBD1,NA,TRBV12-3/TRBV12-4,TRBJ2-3,TGTGCCAGCAGTTTAGGTGTAGGGGGCAACACAGATACGCAGTATTTT,CASSLGVGGNTDTQYF
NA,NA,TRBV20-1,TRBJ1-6,TGCAGTGCCCTTGCAGGGTCACCCCTCCACTTT,CSALAGSPLHF
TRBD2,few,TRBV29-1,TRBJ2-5,TGCAGCGTGGGGACTAGCGGGGGGCAACAAGAGACCCAGTACTTC,CSVGTSGGQQETQYF
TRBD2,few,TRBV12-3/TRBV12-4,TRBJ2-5,TGTGCCAGCAGGGTAGCGGGGGGAGAGACCCAGTACTTC,CASRVAGGETQYF
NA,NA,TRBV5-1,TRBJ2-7,TGCGCCAGCAGGGAACAGGTTTACGAGCAGTACTTC,CASREQVYEQYF
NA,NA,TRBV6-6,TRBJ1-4,TGTGCCAGCAGTTATTGGGCAGGGGCTAATGAAAAACTGTTTTTT,CASSYWAGANEKLFF
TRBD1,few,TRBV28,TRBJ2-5,TGTGCCAGCAGTGTTATCAGGGGGCGTGAGACCCAGTACTTC,CASSVIRGRETQYF
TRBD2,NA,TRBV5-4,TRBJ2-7,TGTGCCAGCAGCTCCGGGACTAGTCTAGAGCAGTACTTC,CASSSGTSLEQYF
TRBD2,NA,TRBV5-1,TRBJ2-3,TGCGCCAGCAGCCTGGCAGGGACTAGCGGGACCGCAGATACGCAGTATTTT,CASSLAGTSGTADTQYF
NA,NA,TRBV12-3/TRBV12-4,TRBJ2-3,TGTGCCAGCAGTCTCACCGGCGCGCCTAGCACAGATACGCAGTATTTT,CASSLTGAPSTDTQYF
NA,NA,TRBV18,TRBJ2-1,TGTGCCAGCTCACCTTCCGGGATCAATGAGCAGTTCTTC,CASSPSGINEQFF
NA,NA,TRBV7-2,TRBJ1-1,TGTGCCAGCAGCTTAGTCAACGGTGGTCTACGAAAGAACACTGAAGCTTTCTTT,CASSLVNGGLRKNTEAFF
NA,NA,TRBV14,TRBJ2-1,TGTGCCAGCAGAAACATGGGGGAGCAGTTCTTC,CASRNMGEQFF
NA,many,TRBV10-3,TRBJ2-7,TGTGCCATCAGTGAGGGGGGCCCCCTACTCTACAATGAGCAGTACTTC,CAISEGGPLLYNEQYF
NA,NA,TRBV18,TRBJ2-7,TGTGCCAGCTCATATGGGGGCCAGAGCTCCTACGAGCAGTACTTC,CASSYGGQSSYEQYF
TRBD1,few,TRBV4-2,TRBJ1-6,TGTGCCAGCAGCCAAGACAGGGGGCGCAGCTCCCTCCACTTT,CASSQDRGRSSLHF
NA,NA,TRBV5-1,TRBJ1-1,TGCGCCAGCAGCTTGGCTAGGACACAGGATGAAGCTTTCTTT,CASSLARTQDEAFF
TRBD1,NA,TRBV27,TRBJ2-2,TGTGCCAGCAACCGACAGGGGGGAGTCCGCGGGGAGCTGTTTTTT,CASNRQGGVRGELFF
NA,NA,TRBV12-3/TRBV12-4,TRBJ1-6,TGTGCCAGCAGTTTCAGCAGGGGAGGTTCTGGATCACCCCTCCACTTT,CASSFSRGGSGSPLHF
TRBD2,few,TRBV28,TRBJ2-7,TGTGCCAGCAGTTTAGGGACTAGCGGGAGCGGCGAGCAGTACTTC,CASSLGTSGSGEQYF
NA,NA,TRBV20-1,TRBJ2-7,TGCAGTGCTGGTAGGGGAGGTAGAAAACCCTACGAGCAGTACTTC,CSAGRGGRKPYEQYF
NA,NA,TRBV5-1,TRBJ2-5,TGCGCCTGCAGCCCTTCGACCGGAAAAGAGACCCAGTACTTC,CACSPSTGKETQYF
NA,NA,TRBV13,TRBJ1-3,TGTGCCAGCAGCTTAAGCCCCTCTGGAAACACCATATATTTT,CASSLSPSGNTIYF
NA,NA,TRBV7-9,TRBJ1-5,TGTGCCAGCAGCTTAGACCGGAGTGGTAGCAATCAGCCCCAGCATTTT,CASSLDRSGSNQPQHF
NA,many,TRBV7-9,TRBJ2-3,TGTGCCAGCAGCCCCGTTGGTGGTAGCACAGATACGCAGTATTTT,CASSPVGGSTDTQYF
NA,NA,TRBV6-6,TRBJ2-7,TGTGCCAGCATGTTACAGGGCGAGCAGTACTTC,CASMLQGEQYF
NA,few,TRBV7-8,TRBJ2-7,TGTGCCAGCAGTAGCGGACGGGACACCACCTACGAGCAGTACTTC,CASSSGRDTTYEQYF
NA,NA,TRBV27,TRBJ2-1,TGTGCCAGCAAGGGACAAAACTACAATGAGCAGTTCTTC,CASKGQNYNEQFF
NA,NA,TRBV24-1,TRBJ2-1,TGTGCCACCAGTGATGGCGGCCCGGGCTACAATGAGCAGTTCTTC,CATSDGGPGYNEQFF
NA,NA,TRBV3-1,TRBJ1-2,TGTGCCAGCAGCCAAGAGGGCAGCTCCTATGGCTACACCTTC,CASSQEGSSYGYTF
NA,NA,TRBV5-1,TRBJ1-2,TGCGCCAGCAGCTTGCCCCAGGGTCACTTGGATGGCTACACCTTC,CASSLPQGHLDGYTF
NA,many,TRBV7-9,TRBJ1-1,TGTGCCAGCAGTCTAGACACTGAAGCTTTCTTT,CASSLDTEAFF
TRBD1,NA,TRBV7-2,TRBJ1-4,TGTGCCAGCAGCTTAAGGGACAGGGGGCAAAAACTGTTTTTT,CASSLRDRGQKLFF
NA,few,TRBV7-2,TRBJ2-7,TGTGCCAGCAGCCCCCGAGGAGAAGGGTTCTACGAGCAGTACTTC,CASSPRGEGFYEQYF
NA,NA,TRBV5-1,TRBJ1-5,TGCGCCAGCAGCTTAGGGGTGGGGGATCAGCCCCGGCATTTT,CASSLGVGDQPRHF
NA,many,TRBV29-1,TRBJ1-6,TGCAGCGTTGAAGAGGGTCAGGGTTCACCCCTCCACTTT,CSVEEGQGSPLHF
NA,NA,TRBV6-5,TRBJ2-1,TGTGCCACCGCACTTCTCAATGAGCAGTTCTTC,CATALLNEQFF